In its sample, the clone carrying this T cell receptor (beta chain) was seen once. The antigen remains unidentified. These data belong to a study of cytomegalovirus exposure and HLA in healthy donors. Primers: 60 Vbeta forward and 13 Jbeta reverse. Original analysis: Roughly 11 million of the 80 million or so unique TCR beta chains counted in a later analysis were shared. Data came from immunoSEQ multiplex PCR; TCRdb stores just in-frame clones and leaves some out. V, J and clone size derive from that table, while D and trimming were established from the DNA sequence. The table lists fewer than 200,000 clones, around three quarters of them singletons. Study observations and caveats: Across all donors, roughly uniform sequencing depth was an assumption of the presence/absence analyses. It was in a later analysis that TCR association rates were seen to vary by HLA locus, highest for DRB1 and lowest for HLA-C. An ancestry cluster, one associated with Asian ancestry, reportedly showed fewer N-insertions than the 666-donor mean in a later analysis.

This TCR came from a man aged 40-50 years in good health and CMV-seronegative. Sequenced: PBMCs.

The CDR3 DNA is TGCGCCAGCAGCGAATCGGAACAACTAGCGGGGGGAGTGACCCAGTACTTC. Translated: CASSESEQLAGGVTQYF. The gene calls are TRBV5-1 and TRBJ2-5; TRBD2 agrees at 12 bases. The CDR3 loop spans 17 amino acids. CDR1 SGHRS and CDR2 YFSETQ come from the germline V gene. V trimming: 4 bases; J trimming: 7 bases; junction bases outside the gene matches: 14.